This TCR beta chain appears in the sequencing data of a study of cytomegalovirus exposure and HLA in healthy donors. Study findings and constraints: Through in vitro validation, three CMV-associated chains were shown to be specific for CMV antigens.

The donors were members of the validation cohort comprising roughly 130 subjects, separate from the roughly 600-subject first cohort. This table comes from immunoSEQ multiplex PCR, and its TCRdb copy is limited to in-frame clones, with some not included. Of about 330,000 clones in the sample, 87% were seen once. As regards this clone: The antigen is not known.

Trimming removed 7 bases at V and 3 bases at J, with 8 bases between. CDR1 SGHAT and CDR2 FQNNGV come from the germline V gene. The CDR3 spans 12 residues. The sequencing sample was made of PBMCs. The clonotype was recovered from a woman aged 30 to 39 in good health and CMV-seropositive. V usage is TRBV11-2 and J usage is TRBJ2-3; no reliable D call. CDR3 sequence reads: CASTPQTDTQYF. In DNA, the CDR3 is TGTGCCAGCACCCCTCAAACAGATACGCAGTATTTT.